These 2 T cell receptor beta chains came from one sample sequenced in a study of T cell responses to AZD1222 COVID-19 vaccine. This table comes from immunoSEQ multiplex PCR, and its TCRdb copy is limited to in-frame clones, with some not included. The data contain some 120,000 clones, around 90% of them singletons. Sample: peripheral blood, taken on day 0 of AZD1222 vaccination. The receptors were gathered from an adult in good health.

The gene calls are TRBV19 and TRBJ1-1; the match to TRBD1 covers 8 bases. The CDR3 has 15 amino acids. V was pared by 5 bases and J by 1 base, with 6 bases of the junction left unmatched. The germline gives CDR1 LNHDA, CDR2 SQIVND (reference sequence). DNA for the CDR3: TGTGCCAGTAGTTCACGACAGGGGACGAACACTGAAGCTTTCTTT. It specifies CASSSRQGTNTEAFF.

The chain uses TRBV27 and TRBJ1-2; TRBD1 agrees at 9 bases. The J segment lost 5 bases and the V segment lost 5 bases, leaving 9 bases of the junction unmatched. The CDR3 length is 15 residues. Germline lookup yields CDR1 MNHEY and CDR2 SMNVEV (reference sequence). CDR3 amino acids: CASSPGGQGGYGYTF. CDR3 nucleotides: TGTGCCAGCAGTCCGGGGGGACAGGGCGGGTATGGCTACACCTTC.